The 17 T cell receptor beta chains listed next were all sequenced from one sample in a study of shared clonotypes between healthy human individuals. The table came from immunoSEQ multiplex PCR; TCRdb's copy has only in-frame clones and leaves some out. The sample has about 2.5 million clones, roughly 90% seen once. Input material: naive CD4+ T cells from PBMCs. Specified subset: CD45RA+ positively selected. The receptors here all came from a young man in good health. Some clones in this sample may be carry-over from other donors' samples.

The sample holds one count of this clone. The rearrangement uses TRBV6-1 and TRBJ1-5; 11 positions match TRBD1. V trimming: 4 bases; J trimming: 0 bases; junction bases outside the gene matches: 5. The CDR3 length is 17 residues. CDR1 and CDR2 from the germline V gene are MNHNS and SASEGT. In DNA form, the CDR3 reads TGTGCCAGCAGTGGCGGACAGGGGGCCTATAGCAATCAGCCCCAGCATTTT. This gives the protein CASSGGQGAYSNQPQHF.

The CDR3 region is CASSSGRVSGANVLTF. The DNA of the CDR3 is TGTGCCAGCAGCTCCGGACGGGTCTCTGGGGCCAACGTCCTGACTTTC. The gene calls are TRBV7-3 and TRBJ2-6; D not certain. The CDR3 is 16 residues long. CDR1 is SGHTA, CDR2 FQGTGA, per germline. V dropped 4 bases and J dropped 0 bases, with 10 bases sitting between them.

CDR3: CASSVGDQRETQYF. DNA for the CDR3: TGTGCCAGCTCGGTCGGGGACCAGAGAGAGACCCAGTACTTC. The chain combines TRBV19 with TRBJ2-5; either TRBD1 or TRBD2 may supply D (5 bases each). This CDR3 has 14 amino acids. Trimming took 9 bases from V and 4 from J, leaving 18 bases between them. Per the germline V gene, CDR1 is LNHDA and CDR2 is SQIVND (reference sequence). Together with reference TRBV19 and TRBJ2-5, the CDR3 gives the full variable domain: DGGITQSPKYLFRKEGQNVTLSCEQNLNHDAMYWYRQDPGQGLRLIYYSQIVNDFQKGDIAEGYSVSREKKESFPLTVTSAQKNPTAFYLCASSVGDQRETQYFGPGTRLLVL.

The genes are TRBV7-9 and TRBJ2-2, with no clear D. Trimming took 5 bases from V and 1 from J, leaving 8 bases between them. Germline V gene sequence: CDR1 SEHNR, CDR2 FQNEAQ (reference sequence). The CDR3 is 14 amino acids. DNA for the CDR3: TGTGCCAGCAGCGTCTACAGGAACACCGGGGAGCTGTTTTTT. It yields the protein CASSVYRNTGELFF. The full variable domain, completed using reference TRBV7-9 and TRBJ2-2, is DTGVSQNPRHKITKRGQNVTFRCDPISEHNRLYWYRQTLGQGPEFLTYFQNEAQLEKSRLLSDRFSAERPKGSFSTLEIQRTEQGDSAMYLCASSVYRNTGELFFGEGSRLTVL.

The chain is built from TRBV28 and TRBJ1-5, with no clear D. The length of the CDR3 is 16 residues. Deletions cut 2 bases from V and 2 bases from J, with 13 bases between. Germline CDR1 reads MDHEN; CDR2 reads SYDVKM. CDR3 sequence: CASSLARNLGNQPQHF. The CDR3 DNA reads TGTGCCAGCAGTTTAGCCAGGAACTTGGGCAATCAGCCCCAGCATTTT.

The chain couples TRBV15 to TRBJ2-1; D is ambiguous. This CDR3 is 14 amino acids long. Between the trimmed V and J ends, which lost 0 bases and 9 bases, there was a span of 12 bases. Per the germline V gene, CDR1 is LNHNV and CDR2 is YYDKDF (reference sequence). The CDR3 here is CATSREAVKGEQFF. The CDR3 nucleotides read TGTGCCACCAGCAGAGAGGCTGTCAAGGGTGAGCAGTTCTTC.

The chain joins TRBV7-2 to TRBJ2-1; 7 positions match TRBD2. The CDR3 is made up of 15 amino acids. Unmatched junction bases numbered 4, after V lost 1 base and J lost 4 bases. CDR1 and CDR2 (germline): SGHTA, FQGNSA. Here the CDR3 reads CASSLEGGRYNEQFF. The CDR3 nucleotides read TGTGCCAGCAGCTTAGAAGGCGGGAGATACAATGAGCAGTTCTTC.

This clone was recorded once. V gene TRBV7-9 combines with J gene TRBJ2-3; no reliable D call. This CDR3 contains 12 residues. V lost 5 bases to trimming and J lost 9 bases, with 12 bases between them. In germline, CDR1 is SEHNR, CDR2 FQNEAQ (reference sequence). In nucleotides, the CDR3 is TGTGCCAGCAGCCCTACTGCCTACACGCAGTATTTT. As protein: CASSPTAYTQYF.

Points on this clone: A junction boundary mismatches the germline segment, possibly from a read error. The rearrangement uses TRBV7-8 and TRBJ1-1; maybe TRBD1 (6 bases). There are 13 residues in the CDR3. CDR1 SGHVS and CDR2 FQNEAQ come from the germline V gene. The CDR3 here is CASSFAQGLGFSF. Written as DNA, the CDR3 is TGTGCCAGCAGCTTTGCACAGGGTTTGGGCTTTTCCTTT.

This rearrangement joins TRBV5-5 to TRBJ2-5; TRBD2 might be the D (6 bases). Trimming shortened V by 0 bases and J by 5 bases, and 14 bases separated the two germline ends. The V gene's germline CDR1 is SGHKS and CDR2 YYEKEE (reference sequence). CDR3 length equals 15 residues. CDR3 residues: CASSLAEREWETQYF. The DNA of the CDR3 is TGTGCCAGCAGCTTGGCCGAACGGGAGTGGGAGACCCAGTACTTC.

This clone came up a few times. The chain couples TRBV27 to TRBJ2-7; 7 bases line up with TRBD1. The trim removed 10 bases at V and 1 base at J, leaving 7 bases unmatched. The germline V gene has CDR1 MNHEY and CDR2 SMNVEV (reference sequence). The CDR3 consists of 13 residues. The CDR3 sequence: CAIRTGDSYEQYF. In nucleotides, the CDR3 is TGTGCCATCAGGACAGGAGATTCCTACGAGCAGTACTTC.

The V call is TRBV18, the J call TRBJ2-7, with a possible D match to TRBD1 (6 bases). CDR1 KGHSH and CDR2 LQKENI come from the germline V gene. The CDR3 contains 15 residues. V was trimmed by 2 bases and J by 1 base, leaving 12 bases between them. CDR3 amino acids: CASSPATGWSYEQYF. CDR3 DNA: TGTGCCAGCTCACCAGCCACAGGGTGGTCCTACGAGCAGTACTTC. Filled out from reference TRBV18 and TRBJ2-7, the complete variable domain reads NAGVMQNPRHLVRRRGQEARLRCSPMKGHSHVYWYRQLPEEGLKFMVYLQKENIIDESGMPKERFSAEFPKEGPSILRIQQVVRGDSAAYFCASSPATGWSYEQYFGPGTRLTVT.

The genes are TRBV19 and TRBJ2-6; D gene uncertain. The V gene's germline CDR1 is LNHDA and CDR2 SQIVND (reference sequence). Trimming stripped 1 base from V and 4 bases from J, with 8 bases between. This CDR3 is 15 amino acids long. In nucleotides, the CDR3 is TGTGCCAGTAGTATAGGGCTGAGGGGGGCCAACGTCCTGACTTTC. Protein: CASSIGLRGANVLTF. Drawing the rest from reference TRBV19 and TRBJ2-6, the complete variable domain is DGGITQSPKYLFRKEGQNVTLSCEQNLNHDAMYWYRQDPGQGLRLIYYSQIVNDFQKGDIAEGYSVSREKKESFPLTVTSAQKNPTAFYLCASSIGLRGANVLTFGAGSRLTVL.

The chain carries TRBV18 and TRBJ1-2; D is ambiguous. Germline V gene sequence: CDR1 KGHSH, CDR2 LQKENI. V shed 3 bases and J shed 4 bases, with 9 bases lying between them. This CDR3 is 13 amino acids long. Here the CDR3 DNA reads TGTGCCAGCTCACCGACTGAGGGCTATGGCTACACCTTC. Translation: CASSPTEGYGYTF. The complete variable domain, with remaining parts taken from reference TRBV18 and TRBJ1-2, reads NAGVMQNPRHLVRRRGQEARLRCSPMKGHSHVYWYRQLPEEGLKFMVYLQKENIIDESGMPKERFSAEFPKEGPSILRIQQVVRGDSAAYFCASSPTEGYGYTFGSGTRLTVV.

V is TRBV6-1 and J is TRBJ1-2; 7 positions agree with TRBD1. The ends lost 1 base at V and 8 bases at J; junction bases unmatched: 4. Germline CDR1 and CDR2: MNHNS and SASEGT. The CDR3 contains 13 residues. As DNA, the CDR3 is TGTGCCAGCAGTGAAGTAACAGGGGCGGGCTACACCTTC. Translating gives CASSEVTGAGYTF.

The count of this clone is one. The V and J genes are TRBV28 and TRBJ2-1; no reliable D call. The ends were cut back, 3 bases at V and 5 bases at J, with 8 bases in the middle. The CDR3 spans 13 residues. In germline, CDR1 is MDHEN, CDR2 SYDVKM. Here the CDR3 DNA reads TGTGCCAGCAGTTTTGCAGCAAACAATGAGCAGTTCTTC. Translated, it gives CASSFAANNEQFF.

V is TRBV7-2 and J is TRBJ1-2; possible D gene TRBD1, 5 bases. With 5 bases removed from V and 6 bases from J, the gap between germline ends came to 13 bases. This CDR3 is 13 amino acids long. The germline V gene encodes CDR1 SGHTA and CDR2 FQGNSA. The DNA of the CDR3 is TGTGCCAGCAGCCAAGGGGTCGGCCATGGCTACACCTTC. Its protein is CASSQGVGHGYTF.